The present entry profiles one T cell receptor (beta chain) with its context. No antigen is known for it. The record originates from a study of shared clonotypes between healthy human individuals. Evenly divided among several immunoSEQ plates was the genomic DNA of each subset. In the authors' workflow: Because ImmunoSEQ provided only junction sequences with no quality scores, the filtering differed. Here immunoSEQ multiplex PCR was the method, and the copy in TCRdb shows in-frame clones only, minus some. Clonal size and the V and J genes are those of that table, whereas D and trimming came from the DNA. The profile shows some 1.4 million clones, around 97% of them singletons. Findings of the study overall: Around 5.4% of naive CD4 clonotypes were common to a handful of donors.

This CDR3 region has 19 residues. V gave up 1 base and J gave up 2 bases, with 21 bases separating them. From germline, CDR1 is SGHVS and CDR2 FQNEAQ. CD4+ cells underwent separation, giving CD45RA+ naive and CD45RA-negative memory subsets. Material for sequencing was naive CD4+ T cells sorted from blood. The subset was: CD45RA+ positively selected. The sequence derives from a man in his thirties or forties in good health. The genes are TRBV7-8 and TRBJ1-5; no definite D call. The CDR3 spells CASSLGRHTITWGNQPQHF. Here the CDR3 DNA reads TGTGCCAGCAGCTTAGGTCGGCACACAATAACATGGGGCAATCAGCCCCAGCATTTT.